This T cell receptor beta chain derives from a study of cytomegalovirus exposure and HLA in healthy donors. Study-level information: Among the roughly 380 donors who were genotyped, over 70% fell in the genetic ancestry cluster that is associated with self-reported Caucasian donors.

In regard to this clone: Its target is unknown.

There are 14 residues in the CDR3. The germline gives CDR1 SNHLY, CDR2 FYNNEI. J lost 7 bases, V lost 5 bases, and 3 bases had no gene match. Broader study findings: What a later analysis reportedly showed was that an Asian-associated ancestry cluster had fewer N-insertions than the approximately 670-donor mean. TCR beta sequences numbering 15,000 to 20,000 were associated with HLA alleles at 0.05 false discovery rate in a later analysis.

The PCR contained 60 Vbeta and 13 Jbeta primers. TCRdb's table, derived via immunoSEQ multiplex PCR, lists solely in-frame clones and lacks some. Of about 110,000 clones in the sample, 74% are singletons; the top ten hold 12% to 15%. As for the donors, each was a healthy bone marrow donor. This TCR derives from a woman aged 40 to 50 in good health and CMV-seropositive. The sequencing sample was made of PBMCs. The gene calls are TRBV2 and TRBJ1-4; 11 positions agree with TRBD1. In nucleotides, the CDR3 is TGTGCCAGCAGTTCGGACAGGGGGCTTGAAAAACTGTTTTTT. Translation: CASSSDRGLEKLFF.